The next 32 T cell receptor beta chains were all read from a single sample in a study of T cell responses to AZD1222 COVID-19 vaccine. Only in-frame clones appear in the TCRdb table, and some are missing; sequencing was by immunoSEQ multiplex PCR. Of about 100,000 clones listed, 90% are singletons. The sample in question was peripheral blood, obtained on day 0 of AZD1222 vaccination. All receptors derive from an adult in good health.

This chain joins TRBV10-3 and TRBJ2-3, with D unclear. The germline V and J ends were trimmed by 2 bases and 2 bases, with 8 bases remaining between them. CDR1 and CDR2 from the germline V gene are ENHRY and SYGVKD. CDR3 length: 14 amino acids. The CDR3 nucleotides read TGTGCCATCAGTGAGAGAGGAAACACAGATACGCAGTATTTT. Protein product: CAISERGNTDTQYF.

The chain combines TRBV5-4 with TRBJ1-1; D gene uncertain. The CDR3 is 13 amino acids. The V gene's germline CDR1 is SGHNT and CDR2 YYREEE (reference sequence). Trimming removed 0 bases from V and 1 base from J, with 4 bases in between. The CDR3 here is CASSLAGNTEAFF. In DNA, the CDR3 is TGTGCCAGCAGCTTGGCCGGGAACACTGAAGCTTTCTTT.

This chain uses TRBV28 with TRBJ1-1, with D unresolved. This CDR3 has 15 residues. CDR1 is MDHEN and CDR2 is SYDVKM in the germline V gene. Between the trimmed V and J ends, which lost 5 bases and 0 bases, there was a span of 13 bases. CDR3 in DNA: TGTGCCAGCAGTCTGCTCCTCAGGTTGAACACTGAAGCTTTCTTT. Protein sequence: CASSLLLRLNTEAFF.

V usage is TRBV5-4 and J usage is TRBJ1-4, with a possible D match to TRBD1 (6 bases). The CDR3 has 15 residues. Trimming shortened V by 3 bases and J by 3 bases, and 12 bases separated the two germline ends. The germline V gene has CDR1 SGHNT and CDR2 YYREEE (reference sequence). CDR3: CASSYRQESNEKLFF. CDR3 DNA: TGTGCCAGCAGCTACAGACAGGAATCTAATGAAAAACTGTTTTTT.

The rearrangement joins TRBV5-1 to TRBJ2-5; no reliable D call. V lost 6 bases and J 2 bases, leaving 14 bases between the germline ends. The CDR3 contains 14 residues. CDR1 and CDR2 (germline): SGHRS, YFSETQ. Here the CDR3 reads CASNNVVGQETQYF. In DNA, the CDR3 is TGCGCCAGCAATAATGTAGTGGGTCAAGAGACCCAGTACTTC.

The chain employs TRBV7-9 and TRBJ2-3; 8 bases line up with TRBD1. The ends lost 1 base at V and 4 bases at J; junction bases unmatched: 4. This CDR3 is 15 amino acids long. In germline, CDR1 is SEHNR, CDR2 FQNEAQ (reference sequence). The CDR3 bases are TGTGCCAGCAGCTTAGGGGCAGGGGGCCCAGATACGCAGTATTTT. Translation: CASSLGAGGPDTQYF.

In this sample, this clone turned up a few times. This chain uses TRBV2 with TRBJ2-7; D possibly corresponds to TRBD1 (6 bases). V was pared by 3 bases and J by 8 bases, with 11 bases between. Germline CDR1 reads SNHLY; CDR2 reads FYNNEI. The CDR3 sequence is 12 residues long. CDR3 protein: CASSDQQGQQYF. The CDR3 coding sequence is TGTGCCAGCAGTGATCAACAGGGCCAGCAGTACTTC.

V usage is TRBV28 and J usage is TRBJ2-5; 9 bases line up with TRBD1. The CDR3 is 14 residues long. Germline trimming cut 6 bases from V and 2 bases from J; bases unmatched to any gene: 4. Germline V gene data show CDR1 as MDHEN and CDR2 as SYDVKM. In nucleotides, the CDR3 is TGTGCCAGCAGCCTGACAGGGGGGCAAGAGACCCAGTACTTC. Translation: CASSLTGGQETQYF.

The rearrangement links TRBV9 to TRBJ1-3; D might be TRBD1 (5 bases). Trimming stripped 2 bases from V and 0 bases from J, with 9 bases between. The CDR3 has 15 amino acids. Germline CDR1 SGDLS, CDR2 YYNGEE. The chain's CDR3 is CASSVGASSGNTIYF. For the CDR3, the DNA is TGTGCCAGCAGCGTTGGGGCTAGCTCTGGAAACACCATATATTTT.

V usage is TRBV15 and J usage is TRBJ2-5; D is possibly TRBD1 (6 bases). The V and J ends lost 0 bases and 0 bases respectively, with 8 bases between them. The CDR3 has 15 amino acids. Germline V gene data show CDR1 as LNHNV and CDR2 as YYDKDF (reference sequence). The CDR3 loop reads CATSRERGYQETQYF. In DNA form, the CDR3 reads TGTGCCACCAGCAGAGAGAGGGGGTACCAAGAGACCCAGTACTTC.

The chain couples TRBV27 to TRBJ2-3; possible D gene TRBD1, 5 bases. This CDR3 contains 14 residues. From germline, CDR1 is MNHEY and CDR2 SMNVEV (reference sequence). Trimming cost V 7 bases and J 0 bases, with 11 bases left between them. The CDR3 coding sequence is TGTGCCAGCACAACCAGGGCGAGCACAGATACGCAGTATTTT. Protein product: CASTTRASTDTQYF.

The gene calls are TRBV18 and TRBJ2-5, with D possibly called TRBD1 or TRBD2 (5 bases each). This CDR3 is 16 amino acids long. V was clipped by 0 bases and J by 3 bases, with 14 bases between them. The V gene's germline CDR1 is KGHSH and CDR2 LQKENI. As DNA, the CDR3 is TGTGCCAGCTCACCACCGGGGACCGGGGTAGAAGAGACCCAGTACTTC. Its protein is CASSPPGTGVEETQYF. Together with reference TRBV18 and TRBJ2-5, the CDR3 gives the full variable domain: NAGVMQNPRHLVRRRGQEARLRCSPMKGHSHVYWYRQLPEEGLKFMVYLQKENIIDESGMPKERFSAEFPKEGPSILRIQQVVRGDSAAYFCASSPPGTGVEETQYFGPGTRLLVL.

This sequence joins TRBV28 and TRBJ1-1; D gene ambiguous. The CDR3 consists of 13 residues. V lost 5 bases to trimming and J lost 1 base, with 8 bases between them. Looked up from germline, CDR1 is MDHEN and CDR2 is SYDVKM. Here the CDR3 reads CASSLLENTEAFF. As DNA, the CDR3 is TGTGCCAGCAGTCTACTCGAGAACACTGAAGCTTTCTTT. The full variable domain, with the rest looked up from reference TRBV28 and TRBJ1-1, is DVKVTQSSRYLVKRTGEKVFLECVQDMDHENMFWYRQDPGLGLRLIYFSYDVKMKEKGDIPEGYSVSREKKERFSLILESASTNQTSMYLCASSLLENTEAFFGQGTRLTVV.

This sequence joins TRBV6-2 or TRBV6-3 and TRBJ2-1; a weak D match, TRBD1 (6 bases). This CDR3 spans 12 amino acids. Germline V gives CDR1 MNHEY, CDR2 SVGEGT. The V gene lost 2 bases and the J gene lost 8 bases, with 7 bases spanning the gap. The CDR3 region has the DNA TGTGCCAGCAGTTACGGGGGCTATGAGCAGTTCTTC. Its translation is CASSYGGYEQFF.

This clone was observed once. The V gene is TRBV12-3 or TRBV12-4, the J gene TRBJ1-2, with D uncertain. This CDR3 is 11 amino acids long. Trimming shortened V by 6 bases and J by 4 bases, and 6 bases separated the two germline ends. In DNA, the CDR3 is TGTGCCAGCAGCCCGAGCTATGGCTACACCTTC. Its translation is CASSPSYGYTF.

Only a few counts were recorded for this clone. The chain recombines TRBV7-2 with TRBJ2-2; D is unclear. CDR1 SGHTA and CDR2 FQGNSA come from the germline V gene. Trimming shortened V by 5 bases and J by 6 bases, and 13 bases separated the two germline ends. This CDR3 has 14 residues. The chain's CDR3 is CASSPTSEPGELFF. The CDR3 DNA reads TGTGCCAGCAGCCCAACCTCGGAGCCCGGGGAGCTGTTTTTT.

V is TRBV4-1 and J is TRBJ2-3; D is ambiguous. Per germline, CDR1 MGHRA and CDR2 YSYEKL. V was shortened by 4 bases and J by 4 bases, with 15 bases between the two germline ends. The CDR3 consists of 15 residues. CDR3 in DNA: TGCGCCAGCAGCCCAGAGGACGGCCCGTCAGATACGCAGTATTTT. Protein product: CASSPEDGPSDTQYF.

The V call is TRBV19, the J call TRBJ1-6; possibly TRBD1 for D (6 bases). Germline lookup yields CDR1 LNHDA and CDR2 SQIVND (reference sequence). The CDR3 covers 17 residues. The V end lost 5 bases, the J end lost 0 bases, and 14 bases lay between the germline ends. The DNA of the CDR3 is TGTGCCAGTAGTCTGCGACAGGTTGACTCCTATAATTCACCCCTCCACTTT. Residues: CASSLRQVDSYNSPLHF. The variable domain in full, with the rest retrieved from reference TRBV19 and TRBJ1-6, is DGGITQSPKYLFRKEGQNVTLSCEQNLNHDAMYWYRQDPGQGLRLIYYSQIVNDFQKGDIAEGYSVSREKKESFPLTVTSAQKNPTAFYLCASSLRQVDSYNSPLHFGNGTRLTVT.

This chain links TRBV7-9 with TRBJ1-1; D is unclear. Per the germline V gene, CDR1 is SEHNR and CDR2 is FQNEAQ (reference sequence). The length of the CDR3 is 15 residues. V gave up 3 bases and J gave up 0 bases, with 11 bases separating them. As DNA, the CDR3 is TGTGCCAGCAGCTTCCAAACAAACATGAACACTGAAGCTTTCTTT. Its translation: CASSFQTNMNTEAFF.

This clone was observed a single time. The J gene is TRBJ1-1, the V gene TRBV6-5; D is unresolved. Germline V lookup: CDR1 MNHEY, CDR2 SVGAGI. The CDR3 loop spans 14 amino acids. The V and J ends lost 6 bases and 2 bases respectively, with 13 bases between them. The CDR3: CASRLLERNTEAFF. The CDR3 DNA reads as TGTGCCAGCAGATTACTTGAACGAAACACTGAAGCTTTCTTT.

The genes are TRBV27 and TRBJ1-3; no definite D call. V was trimmed by 6 bases and J by 2 bases, leaving 8 bases between them. The CDR3 spans 13 residues. Germline CDR1 MNHEY, CDR2 SMNVEV (reference sequence). In DNA form, the CDR3 reads TGTGCCAGCAGAAGCACGCCTGGAAACACCATATATTTT. Translated, it gives CASRSTPGNTIYF.

This clone showed up just a few times. The V call is TRBV25-1, the J call TRBJ1-6; D is undetermined. CDR1 MGHDK and CDR2 SYGVNS come from the germline V gene. Deletions cut 3 bases from V and 7 bases from J, with 4 bases between. This CDR3 comprises 12 residues. CDR3 amino acids: CASSDENSPLHF. The CDR3 region has the DNA TGTGCCAGCAGTGACGAGAATTCACCCCTCCACTTT.

This chain's CDR3 is CASSEAPQGGGRGGELFF. DNA for the CDR3: TGTGCCAGCAGTGAAGCGCCCCAAGGCGGGGGGCGAGGCGGGGAGCTGTTTTTT. V and J are TRBV6-1 and TRBJ2-2, with TRBD2 matching 8 bases. The germline V gene has CDR1 MNHNS and CDR2 SASEGT. The ends lost 0 bases at V and 7 bases at J; junction bases unmatched: 13. The CDR3 consists of 18 residues.

The V gene is TRBV12-3 or TRBV12-4, the J gene TRBJ2-1, with 9 bases aligning to TRBD1. J lost 10 bases, V lost 0 bases, and 1 base had no gene match. The CDR3 runs to 13 residues. CDR3 in amino acids: CASSLATGGEQFF. The CDR3 coding sequence is TGTGCCAGCAGTTTAGCCACAGGGGGCGAGCAGTTCTTC.

This rearrangement joins TRBV5-5 to TRBJ2-5; D not resolved. V dropped 1 base and J dropped 5 bases, with 15 bases sitting between them. From germline, CDR1 is SGHKS and CDR2 YYEKEE (reference sequence). There are 15 residues in the CDR3. CDR3 nucleotide sequence: TGTGCCAGCAGCTTGTCATCGCTAGAAAGGGAGACCCAGTACTTC. Amino acid sequence: CASSLSSLERETQYF.

The rearrangement joins TRBV28 to TRBJ1-2; 8 bases line up with TRBD1. Germline V gives CDR1 MDHEN, CDR2 SYDVKM. The V gene end was trimmed by 9 bases and the J gene end by 0 bases; junction bases not matched to a gene: 3. CDR3 length: 13 amino acids. CDR3 sequence reads: CASRTGPNYGYTF. In DNA, the CDR3 is TGTGCCAGTAGGACAGGGCCTAACTATGGCTACACCTTC.

The chain carries TRBV11-2 and TRBJ1-2; unclear D gene. Germline V gene data show CDR1 as SGHAT and CDR2 as FQNNGV. The CDR3 spans 14 residues. Trimming took off 1 base at V and 8 bases at J, with 14 bases between the two ends. As DNA, the CDR3 is TGTGCCAGCAGCTTAGCAGCCCGGGGAGGAGGCTACACCTTC. Translated, it gives CASSLAARGGGYTF.

The rearrangement uses TRBV5-4 and TRBJ1-2; TRBD1 matches 7 bases. The CDR3 runs 14 residues. Trimming at V came to 3 bases and at J to 4 bases, leaving 6 bases not matched to a gene. The germline gives CDR1 SGHNT, CDR2 YYREEE (reference sequence). CDR3: CASSSGTESYGYTF. The CDR3 nucleotides are TGTGCCAGCAGCTCCGGGACAGAAAGCTATGGCTACACCTTC.

The chain combines TRBV18 with TRBJ1-1; D is uncertain. Germline-derived CDR1 and CDR2 are KGHSH and LQKENI. This CDR3 comprises 17 residues. Trimming pared 6 bases from V and 1 base from J, leaving 21 bases between. CDR3 residues: CASSLWALRTKNTEAFF. The CDR3 region has the DNA TGTGCCAGCTCTCTTTGGGCCCTCAGGACGAAGAACACTGAAGCTTTCTTT. The variable domain in full, with the rest retrieved from reference TRBV18 and TRBJ1-1, is NAGVMQNPRHLVRRRGQEARLRCSPMKGHSHVYWYRQLPEEGLKFMVYLQKENIIDESGMPKERFSAEFPKEGPSILRIQQVVRGDSAAYFCASSLWALRTKNTEAFFGQGTRLTVV.

CDR3 residues: CASSPWTDPNSPLHF. CDR3 sequence (DNA): TGTGCCAGCAGCCCCTGGACTGATCCTAATTCACCCCTCCACTTT. The chain uses TRBV7-9 and TRBJ1-6; D remains ambiguous. Per the germline V gene, CDR1 is SEHNR and CDR2 is FQNEAQ (reference sequence). Trimming shortened V by 5 bases and J by 6 bases, and 14 bases separated the two germline ends. This CDR3 spans 15 amino acids.

The chain has TRBV27 and TRBJ1-5; D is unresolved. This CDR3 is 14 amino acids long. The ends were cut back, 3 bases at V and 3 bases at J, with 9 bases in the middle. The germline CDR1 and CDR2 sequences are MNHEY and SMNVEV (reference sequence). The CDR3, as DNA: TGTGCCAGCAGTTTTCGGGCGTTCAATCAGCCCCAGCATTTT. Translating gives CASSFRAFNQPQHF.

The rearrangement joins TRBV14 to TRBJ1-1; 7 bases fit TRBD1. V lost 0 bases, J lost 3 bases, and 4 bases stayed unmatched. This CDR3 comprises 15 residues. Germline values: CDR1 SGHDN, CDR2 FVKESK. The CDR3 DNA sequence: TGTGCCAGCAGCCAAGAGGAGGGGGCTTACACTGAAGCTTTCTTT. It translates to CASSQEEGAYTEAFF.